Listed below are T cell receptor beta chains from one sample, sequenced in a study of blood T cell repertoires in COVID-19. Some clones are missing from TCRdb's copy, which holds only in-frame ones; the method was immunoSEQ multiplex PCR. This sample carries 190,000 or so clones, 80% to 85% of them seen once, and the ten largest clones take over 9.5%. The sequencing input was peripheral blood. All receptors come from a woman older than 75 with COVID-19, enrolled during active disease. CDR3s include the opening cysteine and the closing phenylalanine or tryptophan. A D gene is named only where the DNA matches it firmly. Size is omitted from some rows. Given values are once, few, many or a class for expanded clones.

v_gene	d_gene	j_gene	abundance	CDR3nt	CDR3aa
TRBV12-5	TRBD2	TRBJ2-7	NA	TGTGCTAGTGGCCATGGAGAACTAGCGGACTTCTACGAGCAGTACTTC	CASGHGELADFYEQYF
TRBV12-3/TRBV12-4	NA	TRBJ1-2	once	TGTGCCAGCAGTTTGGAAGGGACAGGCTACACCTTC	CASSLEGTGYTF
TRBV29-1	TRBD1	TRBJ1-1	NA	TGCAGCGGATCGAGACAGGGGACGAGCACTGAAGCTTTCTTT	CSGSRQGTSTEAFF
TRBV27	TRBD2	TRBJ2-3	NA	TGTGCCAGCAGTTTTACCCCGCCGTGGCTAGCGGGAGATACGCAGTATTTT	CASSFTPPWLAGDTQYF
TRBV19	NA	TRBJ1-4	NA	TGTGCCAGTAGTAATCAGAGGGCCGGTAATGAAAAACTGTTTTTT	CASSNQRAGNEKLFF
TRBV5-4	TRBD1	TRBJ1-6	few	TGTGCCAGCAGCTACGGGACAGGGAACCTTAGACCCCTCCACTTT	CASSYGTGNLRPLHF
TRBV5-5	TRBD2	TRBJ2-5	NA	TGTGCCAGCAGGTTTCTCAGCGGGAATCAAGAGACCCAGTACTTC	CASRFLSGNQETQYF
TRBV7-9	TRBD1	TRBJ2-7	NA	TGTGCCAGCAGCTTAGTAGGGGGACAGGGGTGGGAGCAGTACTTC	CASSLVGGQGWEQYF
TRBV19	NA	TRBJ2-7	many	TGTGCCAGTAGTCCTCAGGCGGGGCGCTACGAGCAGTACTTC	CASSPQAGRYEQYF
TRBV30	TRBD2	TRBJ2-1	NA	TGTGCCTGGGCTAGCGGCTACAATGAGCAGTTCTTC	CAWASGYNEQFF
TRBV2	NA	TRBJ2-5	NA	TGTGCCAGCAGTGAAGAGGCGGGGCAAGAGACCCAGTACTTC	CASSEEAGQETQYF
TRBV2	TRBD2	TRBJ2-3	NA	TGTGCCACCACGCCGGGACTAGCGGGAGATACGCAGTATTTT	CATTPGLAGDTQYF
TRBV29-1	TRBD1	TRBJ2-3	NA	TGCAGCGTTGAAGGGACAGGGGAGGCTACGCAGTATTTT	CSVEGTGEATQYF
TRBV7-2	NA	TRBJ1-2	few	TGTGCCAGCAGCTTAGGGTTCTGGGGGGGCTATGGCTACACCTTC	CASSLGFWGGYGYTF
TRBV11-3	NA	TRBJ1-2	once	TGTGCCAGCAGCCCCGGGTCCCACTATGGCTACACCTTC	CASSPGSHYGYTF
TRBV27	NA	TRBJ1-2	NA	TGTGCCAGCAGTTTACTCCAGGGTACTGCCGGCTACACCTTC	CASSLLQGTAGYTF
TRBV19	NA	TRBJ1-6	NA	TGTGCCAGTAGTCTACCCCAATCTGGTTCACCCCTCCACTTT	CASSLPQSGSPLHF
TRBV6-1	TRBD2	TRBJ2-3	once	TGTGCCAGCAGTCCGACTAGCGGGGGAGGAGATACGCAGTATTTT	CASSPTSGGGDTQYF
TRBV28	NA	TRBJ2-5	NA	TGTGCCAGCAGTCCCGCGGGCCAGTCAGTCTACGGGGAAGAGACCCAGTACTTC	CASSPAGQSVYGEETQYF
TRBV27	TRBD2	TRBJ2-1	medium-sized	TGTGCCAGCAGTGGACTAGCGGGAACCTTGAATGAGCAGTTCTTC	CASSGLAGTLNEQFF
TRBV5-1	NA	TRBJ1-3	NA	TGCGCCAGCAGCTTGGGCCCAGGGGATCAAGGAAACACCATATATTTT	CASSLGPGDQGNTIYF
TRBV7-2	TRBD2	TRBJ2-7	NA	TGTGCCAGCAGCCGTAGCGGGACTTACTACGAGCAGTACTTC	CASSRSGTYYEQYF
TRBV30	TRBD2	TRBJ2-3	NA	TGTGCCTGGAGACTAGCGGGGGTTACAGATACGCAGTATTTT	CAWRLAGVTDTQYF
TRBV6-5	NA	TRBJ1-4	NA	TGTGCCGGGGGACTCTCAACTAATGAAAAACTGTTTTTT	CAGGLSTNEKLFF
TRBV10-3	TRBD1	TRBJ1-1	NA	TGTGCCATCAGGACCTCCGGGACAGGGGGCGCGAGGTCAGCTTTCTTT	CAIRTSGTGGARSAFF
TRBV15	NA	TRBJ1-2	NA	TGTGCCACCGATGCAGGGATAGGGGCGAACTATGGCTACACCTTC	CATDAGIGANYGYTF